This T cell receptor (beta chain) was recovered during a study of shared clonotypes between healthy human individuals. Study-wide background: Aged 18 to 49, the donors were a couple of women and three men. Whole-study findings and limits: Generation probability values for non-shared clonotypes were lower than those for clonotypes shared by all four donors. The genetic and exposure-history diversity represented was limited by few donors.

Notes on this clone: Its antigen remains unidentified.

A CD45RA+ naive subset and a CD45RA-negative memory subset were split from CD4+ cells. Produced via immunoSEQ multiplex PCR; TCRdb's table is partial and in-frame only. The sample carries about a million clones, around three quarters recorded once. V was clipped by 4 bases and J by 6 bases, with 21 bases between them. Germline lookup yields CDR1 MNHEY and CDR2 SVGAGI. This CDR3 is built from 16 residues. The material sequenced was memory CD4+ T cells from PBMCs. Subset denoted: CD45RA-negative fraction. The J gene is TRBJ1-2, the V gene TRBV6-5, with a weak D call TRBD1 (5 bases). This receptor was identified in a man aged 18-30 years in good health. Some clones in this sample may be carry-over from other donors' samples. CDR3 region: CASSSVGTLDANGYTF. CDR3 bases: TGTGCCAGCAGTTCAGTCGGGACCCTAGACGCGAATGGCTACACCTTC.